Following are 21 T cell receptor beta chains from one sample sequenced in a study of immune cell composition in non-small cell lung cancer (dated by TCRdb to 2016 to 2017). The library was produced with the immunoSEQ multiplex PCR assay. As stored in TCRdb, this immuneACCESS dataset retains in-frame rearrangements with V and J assigned. A fraction of the clones does not appear; measured against another copy, unresolved V genes explain less than half of the discrepancy, and the remainder lacks a known reason. This sample is represented by some 11,000 clones; under 65% of them were singletons. Under 20% of the sample belongs to the ten largest clones. The sample was lung tumor tissue. These receptors were obtained from a human donor with non-small cell lung cancer.

This clone was seen a handful of times. The rearrangement uses TRBV6-5 and TRBJ2-1, with a weak D call TRBD2 (6 bases). The CDR3 is 11 residues long. The germline V gene has CDR1 MNHEY and CDR2 SVGAGI. V gave up 5 bases and J gave up 10 bases, with 9 bases separating them. This chain's CDR3 is CASSNGGEQFF. CDR3 DNA sequence: TGTGCCAGCAGTAACGGGGGAGAGCAGTTCTTC.

This chain joins TRBV11-2 and TRBJ1-1, with 7 bases fitting TRBD1. The CDR3 has 16 residues. Germline V gene lookup returns CDR1 SGHAT and CDR2 FQNNGV. The V gene end was trimmed by 5 bases and the J gene end by 7 bases; junction bases not matched to a gene: 16. CDR3 sequence reads: CASSQARGQGVIEAFF. In DNA form, the CDR3 reads TGTGCCAGCAGCCAGGCGCGAGGTCAGGGGGTAATTGAAGCTTTCTTT. The whole variable domain, remainder taken from reference TRBV11-2 and TRBJ1-1, is EAGVAQSPRYKIIEKRQSVAFWCNPISGHATLYWYQQILGQGPKLLIQFQNNGVVDDSQLPKDRFSAERLKGVDSTLKIQPAKLEDSAVYLCASSQARGQGVIEAFFGQGTRLTVV.

This clone was detected once. V is TRBV5-4 and J is TRBJ2-3; 8 nucleotides agree with TRBD2. CDR1 is SGHNT and CDR2 is YYREEE in the germline V gene (reference sequence). With 3 bases clipped from V and 6 bases from J, the junction kept 3 bases outside the gene matches. The CDR3 extends over 13 amino acids. The DNA of the CDR3 is TGTGCCAGCAGCTCGGGGGGGCCGGATACGCAGTATTTT. Its translation: CASSSGGPDTQYF.

This clone was observed a few times. The V and J genes are TRBV29-1 and TRBJ2-1; D possibly corresponds to TRBD2 (6 bases). V was clipped by 5 bases and J by 10 bases, with 27 bases between them. The CDR3 loop spans 16 amino acids. CDR1 and CDR2 from the germline V gene are SQVTM and ANQGSEA. The CDR3 spells CSVLKSWTAGMGEQFF. CDR3 nucleotides: TGCAGCGTTTTAAAAAGCTGGACGGCGGGGATGGGAGAGCAGTTCTTC.

The chain combines TRBV29-1 with TRBJ1-1; D is ambiguous. This CDR3 spans 12 amino acids. CDR1 and CDR2 from the germline V gene are SQVTM and ANQGSEA. V dropped 1 base and J dropped 5 bases, with 8 bases sitting between them. Written as DNA, the CDR3 is TGCAGCGTTGAAGTGAGGGTGACTGAAGCTTTCTTT. This sequence encodes CSVEVRVTEAFF.

The V call is TRBV30, the J call TRBJ2-7; 7 bases agree with TRBD1. The CDR3 loop spans 12 amino acids. Germline V CDR1 and CDR2: GTSNPN, SVGIG (reference sequence). V was clipped by 5 bases and J by 2 bases; unmatched bases: 3. The CDR3 sequence: CAWGTEPYEQYF. The CDR3 region has the DNA TGTGCCTGGGGGACAGAGCCCTACGAGCAGTACTTC.

The gene calls are TRBV7-2 and TRBJ2-1; D remains unclear. The germline V gene has CDR1 SGHTA and CDR2 FQGNSA. With 3 bases removed from V and 6 bases from J, the gap between germline ends came to 6 bases. This CDR3 has 12 amino acids. The CDR3 sequence is CASSFLRNEQFF. CDR3 sequence (DNA): TGTGCCAGCAGCTTCCTACGCAATGAGCAGTTCTTC.

J is TRBJ1-3 and V is TRBV7-2; weak D call: TRBD1 (5 bases). CDR3 length: 15 residues. Trimming took 8 bases from V and 2 from J, leaving 16 bases between them. Germline V gives CDR1 SGHTA, CDR2 FQGNSA. The CDR3 loop is CASGGGGTAGNTIYF. The CDR3 DNA reads TGTGCCAGCGGGGGTGGGGGGACGGCTGGAAACACCATATATTTT.

This clone appeared a single time. The rearrangement uses TRBV18 and TRBJ2-1, with TRBD2 identical over 11 bases. V was pared by 0 bases and J by 2 bases, with 0 bases of the junction left unmatched. Germline-derived CDR1 and CDR2 are KGHSH and LQKENI. The length of the CDR3 is 16 residues. CDR3 nucleotide sequence: TGTGCCAGCTCACCACCGACTAGCGGGGCCTACAATGAGCAGTTCTTC. The encoded protein is CASSPPTSGAYNEQFF. Full variable domain (missing parts from reference TRBV18 and TRBJ2-1): NAGVMQNPRHLVRRRGQEARLRCSPMKGHSHVYWYRQLPEEGLKFMVYLQKENIIDESGMPKERFSAEFPKEGPSILRIQQVVRGDSAAYFCASSPPTSGAYNEQFFGPGTRLTVL.

This clone has a handful of counts. The chain uses TRBV7-2 and TRBJ2-7; TRBD2 aligns across 10 bases. Germline V lookup: CDR1 SGHTA, CDR2 FQGNSA. This CDR3 is built from 15 residues. The V segment lost 4 bases and the J segment 3 bases; nucleotides outside the gene matches: 6. This chain's CDR3 is CASSSESSGSYEQYF. The CDR3 nucleotides read TGTGCCAGCAGCTCTGAATCTAGCGGGAGCTACGAGCAGTACTTC.

This rearrangement joins TRBV7-2 to TRBJ2-7; 14 bases are a match to TRBD2. Germline V gene data show CDR1 as SGHTA and CDR2 as FQGNSA. The CDR3 totals 16 residues. Trimming at V came to 1 base and at J to 5 bases, leaving 4 bases not matched to a gene. In nucleotides, the CDR3 is TGTGCCAGCAGCTTAGGGCAGGGACTAGCGGGAGACGAGCAGTACTTC. It encodes CASSLGQGLAGDEQYF.

This clone was recorded only once. The chain employs TRBV7-2 and TRBJ2-1; 9 nucleotides match TRBD1. CDR1 is SGHTA, CDR2 FQGNSA, per germline. This CDR3 has 15 amino acids. J gave up 0 bases and V 3 bases, and 0 bases lay outside the gene matches. CDR3 amino acids: CASSLTGGSYNEQFF. In nucleotides, the CDR3 is TGTGCCAGCAGCTTGACAGGGGGCTCCTACAATGAGCAGTTCTTC.

The rearrangement uses TRBV6-1 and TRBJ2-1, with 15 positions matching TRBD2. Germline V lookup: CDR1 MNHNS, CDR2 SASEGT. After removal of 4 bases from V and 7 bases from J, the junction contained 5 bases not matched to a gene. This CDR3 spans 16 amino acids. The chain's CDR3 is CASSGLGLAGGNEQFF. In DNA, the CDR3 is TGTGCCAGCAGTGGACTCGGACTAGCGGGAGGGAATGAGCAGTTCTTC.

The V call is TRBV6-1, the J call TRBJ1-1; D possibly corresponds to TRBD1 (6 bases). In germline, CDR1 is MNHNS, CDR2 SASEGT. The V end was cut by 2 bases, the J end by 6 bases, with 13 bases between. There are 14 residues in the CDR3. The CDR3 nucleotides are TGTGCCAGCAGTGAAAAGGGGGATGGATCTGAAGCTTTCTTT. Amino acids: CASSEKGDGSEAFF.

The V and J genes are TRBV6-7 and TRBJ2-5, with 9 bases that match TRBD1. TRBV6-7 falls under the ORF class, with uncertain function. The CDR3 loop spans 16 amino acids. The trim removed 5 bases at V and 4 bases at J, leaving 11 bases unmatched. In DNA form, the CDR3 reads TGTGCCAGCAGTGCATCCGGGACAGGGACCCGAGAGACCCAGTACTTC. It yields the protein CASSASGTGTRETQYF.

The rearrangement joins TRBV9 to TRBJ2-5; 8 bases map to TRBD2. The CDR3 is 15 amino acids. Germline V gene data show CDR1 as SGDLS and CDR2 as YYNGEE. J lost 2 bases, V lost 3 bases, and 6 bases had no gene match. The chain's CDR3 is CASSAQGLVQETQYF. The CDR3 DNA reads as TGTGCCAGCAGCGCGCAGGGACTAGTGCAAGAGACCCAGTACTTC.

This rearrangement joins TRBV6-6 to TRBJ2-2; TRBD2 matches 9 bases. J lost 7 bases, V lost 7 bases, and 4 bases had no gene match. The CDR3 extends over 13 amino acids. Germline V CDR1 and CDR2: MNHNY, SVGAGI (reference sequence). Here the CDR3 reads CASTSGIGGELFF. The CDR3 coding sequence is TGTGCCAGCACTAGCGGGATCGGCGGGGAGCTGTTTTTT.

In this sample, this clone turned up once. This rearrangement joins TRBV7-6 to TRBJ2-7, with 10 bases that match TRBD2. The CDR3 length is 15 residues. V lost 5 bases to trimming and J lost 6 bases; unmatched junction nucleotides: 10. Germline CDR1 SGHVS, CDR2 FNYEAQ. CDR3 nucleotide sequence: TGTGCCAGCAGCCCCGGGACTAGCGTTCGGTCCGAGCAGTACTTC. Its translation: CASSPGTSVRSEQYF.

V is TRBV4-2 and J is TRBJ2-1; tentatively, D is TRBD2 (6 bases). Between the trimmed V and J ends, which lost 2 bases and 5 bases, there was a span of 10 bases. The CDR3 spans 14 residues. Per the germline V gene, CDR1 is LGHNA and CDR2 is YNFKEQ. The CDR3 reads CASSQRGIDNEQFF. CDR3 sequence (DNA): TGTGCCAGCAGCCAACGCGGGATAGACAATGAGCAGTTCTTC.

The DNA for the CDR3 is TGTGCCAGCAGTTCACTAATGAGGGACAGTCAGCCCCAGCATTTT. It is translated as CASSSLMRDSQPQHF. The gene calls are TRBV28 and TRBJ1-5; 7 positions match TRBD1. Germline trimming cut 4 bases from V and 6 bases from J; bases unmatched to any gene: 9. Germline lookup yields CDR1 MDHEN and CDR2 SYDVKM. This CDR3 region has 15 residues.

This clone is termed large. J is TRBJ1-5 and V is TRBV7-2; TRBD1 matches 11 bases. Germline assignment: CDR1 SGHTA and CDR2 FQGNSA. The CDR3 has 15 amino acids. Unmatched junction bases numbered 6, after V lost 4 bases and J lost 7 bases. Written as DNA, the CDR3 is TGTGCCAGCAGCTCCGGGACAGGGGGAACCCAGCCCCAGCATTTT. Protein sequence: CASSSGTGGTQPQHF.